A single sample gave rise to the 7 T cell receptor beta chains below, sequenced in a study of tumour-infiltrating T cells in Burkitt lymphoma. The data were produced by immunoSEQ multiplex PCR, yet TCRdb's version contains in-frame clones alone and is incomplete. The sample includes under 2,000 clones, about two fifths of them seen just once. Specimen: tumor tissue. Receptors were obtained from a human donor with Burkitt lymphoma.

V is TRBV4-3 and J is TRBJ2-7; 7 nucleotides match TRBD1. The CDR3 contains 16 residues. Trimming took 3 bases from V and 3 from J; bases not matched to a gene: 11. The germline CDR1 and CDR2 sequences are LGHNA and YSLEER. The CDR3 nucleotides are TGCGCCAGCAGCCAGTCAGTAAGGGGGCCATTCTACGAGCAGTACTTC. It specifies CASSQSVRGPFYEQYF.

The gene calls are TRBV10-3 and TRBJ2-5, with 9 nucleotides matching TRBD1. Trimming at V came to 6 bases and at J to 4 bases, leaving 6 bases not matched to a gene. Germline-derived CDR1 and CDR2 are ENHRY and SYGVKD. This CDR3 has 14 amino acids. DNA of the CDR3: TGTGCCATCAGGGATACGACAGGGGGAGAGACCCAGTACTTC. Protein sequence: CAIRDTTGGETQYF.

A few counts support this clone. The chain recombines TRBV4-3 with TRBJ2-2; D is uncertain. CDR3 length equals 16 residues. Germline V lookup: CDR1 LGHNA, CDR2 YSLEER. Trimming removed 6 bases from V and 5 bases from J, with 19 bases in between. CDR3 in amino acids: CASSLGRRRWTGELFF. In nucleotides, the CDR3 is TGCGCCAGCAGTCTTGGACGAAGGAGATGGACCGGGGAGCTGTTTTTT.

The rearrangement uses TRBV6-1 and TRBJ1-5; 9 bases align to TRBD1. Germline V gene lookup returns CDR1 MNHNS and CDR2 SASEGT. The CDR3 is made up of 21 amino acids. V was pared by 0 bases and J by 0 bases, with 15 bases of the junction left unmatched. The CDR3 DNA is TGTGCCAGCAGTGAAGCAAAAAGGGACAGGGAATCCCTTTATAGCAATCAGCCCCAGCATTTT. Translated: CASSEAKRDRESLYSNQPQHF.

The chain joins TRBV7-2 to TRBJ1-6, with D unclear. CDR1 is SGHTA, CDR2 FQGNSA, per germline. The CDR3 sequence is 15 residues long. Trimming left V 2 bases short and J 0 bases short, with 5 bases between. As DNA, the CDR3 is TGTGCCAGCAGCTTACAGGACTCCTATAATTCACCCCTCCACTTT. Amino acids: CASSLQDSYNSPLHF.

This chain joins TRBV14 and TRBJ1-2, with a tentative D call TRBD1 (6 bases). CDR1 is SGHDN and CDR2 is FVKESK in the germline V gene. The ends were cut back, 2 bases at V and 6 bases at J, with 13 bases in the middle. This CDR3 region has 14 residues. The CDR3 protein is CASSQTGSGDGYTF. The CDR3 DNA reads TGTGCCAGCAGCCAAACTGGATCAGGGGATGGCTACACCTTC.

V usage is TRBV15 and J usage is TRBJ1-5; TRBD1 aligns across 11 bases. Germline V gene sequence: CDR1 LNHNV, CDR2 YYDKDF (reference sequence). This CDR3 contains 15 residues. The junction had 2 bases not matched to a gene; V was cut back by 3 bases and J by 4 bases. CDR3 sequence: CATSRGQGENQPQHF. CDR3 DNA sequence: TGTGCCACCAGCAGGGGACAGGGGGAGAATCAGCCCCAGCATTTT.